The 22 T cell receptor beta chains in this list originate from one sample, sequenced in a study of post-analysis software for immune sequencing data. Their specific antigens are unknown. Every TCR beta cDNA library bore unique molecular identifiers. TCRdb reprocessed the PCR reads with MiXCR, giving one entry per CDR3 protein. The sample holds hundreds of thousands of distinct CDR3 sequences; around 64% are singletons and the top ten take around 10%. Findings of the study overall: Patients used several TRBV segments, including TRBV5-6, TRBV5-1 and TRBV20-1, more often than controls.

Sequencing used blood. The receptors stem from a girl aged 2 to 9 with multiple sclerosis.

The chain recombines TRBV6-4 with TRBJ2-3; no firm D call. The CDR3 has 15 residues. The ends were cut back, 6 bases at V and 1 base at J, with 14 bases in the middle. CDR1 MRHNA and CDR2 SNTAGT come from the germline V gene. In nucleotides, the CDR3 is TGTGCCAGCAGCACTTACAGTACAGGCACAGATACGCAGTATTTT. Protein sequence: CASSTYSTGTDTQYF.

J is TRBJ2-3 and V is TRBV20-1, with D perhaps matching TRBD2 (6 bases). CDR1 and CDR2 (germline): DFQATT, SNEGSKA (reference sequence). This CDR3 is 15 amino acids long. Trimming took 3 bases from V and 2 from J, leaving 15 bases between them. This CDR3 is CSARTLAGNTDTQYF. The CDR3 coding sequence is TGCAGTGCTAGGACCTTGGCGGGGAACACAGATACGCAGTATTTT.

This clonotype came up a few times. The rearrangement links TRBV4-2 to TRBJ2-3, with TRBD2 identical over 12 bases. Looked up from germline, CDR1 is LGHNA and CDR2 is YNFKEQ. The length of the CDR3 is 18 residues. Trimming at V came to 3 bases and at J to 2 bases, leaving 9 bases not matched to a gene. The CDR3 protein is CASSHARLAGDYTDTQYF. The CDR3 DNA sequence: TGTGCCAGCAGCCATGCCCGACTAGCGGGGGACTACACAGATACGCAGTATTTT.

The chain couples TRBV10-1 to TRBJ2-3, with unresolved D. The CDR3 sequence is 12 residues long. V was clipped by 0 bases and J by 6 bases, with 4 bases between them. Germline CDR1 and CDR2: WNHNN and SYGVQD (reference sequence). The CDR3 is CASSESLDTQYF. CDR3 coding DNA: TGCGCCAGCAGTGAGTCATTGGATACGCAGTATTTT.

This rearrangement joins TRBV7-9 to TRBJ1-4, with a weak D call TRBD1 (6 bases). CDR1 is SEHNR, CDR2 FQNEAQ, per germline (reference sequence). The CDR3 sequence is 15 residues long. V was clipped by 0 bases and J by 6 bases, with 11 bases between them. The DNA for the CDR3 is TGTGCCAGCAGCTTAGCCAACAGGGACGATGAAAAACTGTTTTTT. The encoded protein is CASSLANRDDEKLFF. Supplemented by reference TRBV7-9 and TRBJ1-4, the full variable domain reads DTGVSQNPRHKITKRGQNVTFRCDPISEHNRLYWYRQTLGQGPEFLTYFQNEAQLEKSRLLSDRFSAERPKGSFSTLEIQRTEQGDSAMYLCASSLANRDDEKLFFGSGTQLSVL.

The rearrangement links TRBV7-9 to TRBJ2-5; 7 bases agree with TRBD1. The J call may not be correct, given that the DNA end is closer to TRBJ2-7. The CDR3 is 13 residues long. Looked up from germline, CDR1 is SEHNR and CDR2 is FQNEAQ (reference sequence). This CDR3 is CASTRTGPYEQYF. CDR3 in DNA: TGTGCCAGCACTCGGACAGGACCCTACGAGCAGTACTTC.

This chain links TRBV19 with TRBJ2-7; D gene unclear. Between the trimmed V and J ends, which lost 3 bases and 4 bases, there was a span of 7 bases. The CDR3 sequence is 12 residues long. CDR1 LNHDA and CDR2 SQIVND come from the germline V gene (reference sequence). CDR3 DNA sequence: TGTGCCAGTAGTATGGTCGGGTACGAGCAGTACTTC. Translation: CASSMVGYEQYF.

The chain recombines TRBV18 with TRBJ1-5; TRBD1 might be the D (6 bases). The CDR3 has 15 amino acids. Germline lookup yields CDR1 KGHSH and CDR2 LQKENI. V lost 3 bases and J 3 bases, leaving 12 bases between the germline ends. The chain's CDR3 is CASSPDRLSNQPQHF. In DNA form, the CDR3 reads TGTGCCAGCTCACCCGACAGGCTTTCCAATCAGCCCCAGCATTTT.

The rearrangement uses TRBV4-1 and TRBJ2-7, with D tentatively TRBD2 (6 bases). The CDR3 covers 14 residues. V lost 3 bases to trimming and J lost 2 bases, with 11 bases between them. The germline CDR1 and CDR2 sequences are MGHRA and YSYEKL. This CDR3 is CASSQGRGPYEQYF. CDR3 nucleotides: TGCGCCAGCAGCCAGGGGCGGGGTCCCTACGAGCAGTACTTC.

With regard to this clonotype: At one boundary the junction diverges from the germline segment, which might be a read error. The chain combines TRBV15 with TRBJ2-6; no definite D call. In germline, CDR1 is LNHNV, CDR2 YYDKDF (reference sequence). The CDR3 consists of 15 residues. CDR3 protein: CAASREGSGANVLTF. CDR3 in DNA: TGTGCCGCCAGCAGAGAAGGGTCAGGGGCCAACGTCCTGACTTTC.

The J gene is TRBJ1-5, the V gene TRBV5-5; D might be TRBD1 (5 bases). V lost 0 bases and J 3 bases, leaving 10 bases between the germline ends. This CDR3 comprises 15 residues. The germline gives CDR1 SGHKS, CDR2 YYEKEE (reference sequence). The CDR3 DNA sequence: TGTGCCAGCAGCTTGGTGACGGGGCCCAATCAGCCCCAGCATTTT. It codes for CASSLVTGPNQPQHF.

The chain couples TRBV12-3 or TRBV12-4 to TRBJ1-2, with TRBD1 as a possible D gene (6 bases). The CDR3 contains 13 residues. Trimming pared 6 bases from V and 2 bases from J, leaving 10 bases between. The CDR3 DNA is TGTGCCAGCAGAGGGGGGATGAACTATGGCTACACCTTC. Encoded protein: CASRGGMNYGYTF.

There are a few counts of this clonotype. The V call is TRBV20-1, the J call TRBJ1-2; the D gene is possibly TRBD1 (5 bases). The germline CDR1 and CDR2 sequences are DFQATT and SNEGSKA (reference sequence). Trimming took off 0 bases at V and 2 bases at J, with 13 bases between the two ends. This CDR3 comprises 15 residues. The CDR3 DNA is TGCAGTGCTAGAGATCGAGAGGGGATCAACTATGGCTACACCTTC. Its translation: CSARDREGINYGYTF.

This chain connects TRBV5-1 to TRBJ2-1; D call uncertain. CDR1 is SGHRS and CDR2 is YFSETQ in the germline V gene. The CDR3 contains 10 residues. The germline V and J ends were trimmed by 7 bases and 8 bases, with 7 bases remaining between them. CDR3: CASRDDEQFF. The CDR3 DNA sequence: TGCGCCAGCCGTGACGATGAGCAGTTCTTC.

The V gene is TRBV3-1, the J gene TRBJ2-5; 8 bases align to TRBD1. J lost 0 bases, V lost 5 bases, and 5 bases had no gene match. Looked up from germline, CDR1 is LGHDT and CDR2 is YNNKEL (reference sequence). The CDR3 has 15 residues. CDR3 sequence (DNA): TGTGCCAGCAGCGACAGGGGCTGGTACCAAGAGACCCAGTACTTC. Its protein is CASSDRGWYQETQYF.

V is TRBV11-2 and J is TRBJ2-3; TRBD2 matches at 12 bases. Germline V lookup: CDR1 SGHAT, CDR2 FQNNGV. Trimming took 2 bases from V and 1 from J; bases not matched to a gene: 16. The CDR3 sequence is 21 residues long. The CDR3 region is CASSLREKTSGRPKGTDTQYF. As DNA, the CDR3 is TGTGCCAGCAGCTTAAGGGAAAAGACTAGCGGGAGACCTAAAGGCACAGATACGCAGTATTTT.

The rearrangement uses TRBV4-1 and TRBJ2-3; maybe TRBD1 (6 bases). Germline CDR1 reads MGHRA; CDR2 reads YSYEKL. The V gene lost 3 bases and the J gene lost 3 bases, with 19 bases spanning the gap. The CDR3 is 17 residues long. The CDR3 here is CASSHSPQGIRTDTQYF. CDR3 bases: TGCGCCAGCAGCCACTCCCCCCAGGGGATTCGAACAGATACGCAGTATTTT.

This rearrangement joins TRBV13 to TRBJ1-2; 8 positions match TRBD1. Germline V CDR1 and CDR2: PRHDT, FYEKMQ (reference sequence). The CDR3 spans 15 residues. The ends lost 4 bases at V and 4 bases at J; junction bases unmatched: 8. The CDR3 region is CASSYRGSSVYGYTF. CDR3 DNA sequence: TGTGCCAGCAGCTACAGGGGGTCTTCGGTCTATGGCTACACCTTC.

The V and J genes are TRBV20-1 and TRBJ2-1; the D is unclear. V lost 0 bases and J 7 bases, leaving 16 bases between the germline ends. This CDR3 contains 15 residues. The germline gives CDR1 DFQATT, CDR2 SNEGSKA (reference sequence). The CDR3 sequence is CSARDPSPAKNEQFF. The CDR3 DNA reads TGCAGTGCTAGAGATCCCAGCCCAGCAAAGAATGAGCAGTTCTTC.

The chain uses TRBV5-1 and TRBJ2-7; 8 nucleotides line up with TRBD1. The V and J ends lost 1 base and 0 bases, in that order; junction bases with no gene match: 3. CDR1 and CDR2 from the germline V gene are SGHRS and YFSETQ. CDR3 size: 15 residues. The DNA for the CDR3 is TGCGCCAGCAGCTTGATCACAGGGGGCTCCTACGAGCAGTACTTC. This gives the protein CASSLITGGSYEQYF.

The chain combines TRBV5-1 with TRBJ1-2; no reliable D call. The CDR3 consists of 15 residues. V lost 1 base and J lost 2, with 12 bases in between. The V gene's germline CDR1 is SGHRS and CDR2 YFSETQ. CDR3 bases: TGCGCCAGCAGCTTGATGGCGACGGGAAACTATGGCTACACCTTC. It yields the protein CASSLMATGNYGYTF.

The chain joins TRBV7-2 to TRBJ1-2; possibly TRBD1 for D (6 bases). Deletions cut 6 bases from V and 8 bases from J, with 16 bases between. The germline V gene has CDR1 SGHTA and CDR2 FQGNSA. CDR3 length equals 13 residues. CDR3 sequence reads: CASSSPGAAGYTF. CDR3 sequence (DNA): TGTGCCAGCAGTTCCCCAGGGGCGGCGGGCTACACCTTC.